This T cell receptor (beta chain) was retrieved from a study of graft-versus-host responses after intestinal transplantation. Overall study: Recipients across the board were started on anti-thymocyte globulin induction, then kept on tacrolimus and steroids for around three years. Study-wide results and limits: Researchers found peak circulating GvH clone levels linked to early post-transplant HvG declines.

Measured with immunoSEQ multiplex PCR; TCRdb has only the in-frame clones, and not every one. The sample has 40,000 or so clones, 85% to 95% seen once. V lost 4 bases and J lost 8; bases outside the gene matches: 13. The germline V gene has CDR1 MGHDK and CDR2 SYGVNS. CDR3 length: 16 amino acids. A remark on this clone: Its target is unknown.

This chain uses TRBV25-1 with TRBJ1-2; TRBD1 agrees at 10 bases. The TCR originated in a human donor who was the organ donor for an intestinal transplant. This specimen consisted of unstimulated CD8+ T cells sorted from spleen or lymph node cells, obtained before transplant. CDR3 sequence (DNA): TGTGCCAGCAGTGTCCGGGACAGGGGAAATATTGGAGGCTACACCTTC. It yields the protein CASSVRDRGNIGGYTF.